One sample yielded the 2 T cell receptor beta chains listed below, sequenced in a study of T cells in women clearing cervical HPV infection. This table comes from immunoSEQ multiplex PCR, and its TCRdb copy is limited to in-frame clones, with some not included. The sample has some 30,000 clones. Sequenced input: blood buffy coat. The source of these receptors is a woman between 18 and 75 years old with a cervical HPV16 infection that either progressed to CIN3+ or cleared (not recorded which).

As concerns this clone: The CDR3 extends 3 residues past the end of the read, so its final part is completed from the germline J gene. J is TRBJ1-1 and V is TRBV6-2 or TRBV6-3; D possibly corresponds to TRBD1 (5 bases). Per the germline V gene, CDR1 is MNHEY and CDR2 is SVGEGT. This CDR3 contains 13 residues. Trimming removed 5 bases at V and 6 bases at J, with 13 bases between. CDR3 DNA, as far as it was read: TGTGCCAGCAGTCCAGGGCTCAGGGCTGAA. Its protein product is CASSPGLRAE. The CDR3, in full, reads CASSPGLRAEAFF.

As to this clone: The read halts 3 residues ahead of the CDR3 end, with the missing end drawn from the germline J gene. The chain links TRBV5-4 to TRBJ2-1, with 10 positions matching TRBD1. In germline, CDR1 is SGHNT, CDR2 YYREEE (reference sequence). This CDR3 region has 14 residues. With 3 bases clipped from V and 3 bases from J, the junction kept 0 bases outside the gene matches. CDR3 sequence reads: CASSWTGGYNEQFF. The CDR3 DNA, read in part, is TGTGCCAGCAGCTGGACAGGGGGCTACAATGAG.